The 32 T cell receptor beta chains below come from one sample, sequenced in a study. TCRdb reprocessed the 5' RACE reads via MiXCR and lists one record per CDR3 protein. The profile shows 9,000 to 13,000 distinct CDR3 sequences, about 51% of them singletons. Source material: tumor-infiltrating naive CD4+ T cells sorted from the breast tumor. As for subset: naive CD4+ T cells, CD4+CD45RA+CD25-. The receptors stem from a female donor with breast cancer.

The rearrangement joins TRBV4-3 to TRBJ2-1; no definite D call. With 2 bases removed from V and 5 bases from J, the gap between germline ends came to 13 bases. This CDR3 is 15 amino acids long. Germline CDR1 and CDR2: LGHNA and YSLEER. The CDR3, as DNA: TGCGCCAGCAGCCAACTCTGGATAGAGCACAATGAGCAGTTCTTC. Translation: CASSQLWIEHNEQFF.

This clonotype was detected a few times. J is TRBJ2-3 and V is TRBV30; TRBD2 is a possible D gene (5 bases). The length of the CDR3 is 14 residues. Between the trimmed V and J ends, which lost 5 bases and 4 bases, there was a span of 16 bases. Germline loops: CDR1 GTSNPN, CDR2 SVGIG (reference sequence). The CDR3 DNA sequence: TGTGCCTGGGGCGGACTCACCTCGTCAGATACGCAGTATTTT. Translating it yields CAWGGLTSSDTQYF.

This clonotype was found a few times. The chain joins TRBV28 to TRBJ2-7; 8 bases line up with TRBD1. Looked up from germline, CDR1 is MDHEN and CDR2 is SYDVKM. V was clipped by 6 bases and J by 5 bases; unmatched bases: 15. The CDR3 is made up of 16 amino acids. The CDR3 protein is CASSLQGGTRFNEQYF. The CDR3, as DNA: TGTGCCAGCAGCCTACAGGGGGGAACACGATTTAACGAGCAGTACTTC.

The chain combines TRBV28 with TRBJ1-4, with D unclear. Germline CDR1 MDHEN, CDR2 SYDVKM. V dropped 4 bases and J dropped 4 bases, with 7 bases sitting between them. The CDR3 runs to 13 residues. The DNA of the CDR3 is TGTGCCAGCAGTTGGCAGAATAATGAAAAACTGTTTTTT. This sequence encodes CASSWQNNEKLFF. The entire variable domain, with the rest obtained from reference TRBV28 and TRBJ1-4, is as follows: DVKVTQSSRYLVKRTGEKVFLECVQDMDHENMFWYRQDPGLGLRLIYFSYDVKMKEKGDIPEGYSVSREKKERFSLILESASTNQTSMYLCASSWQNNEKLFFGSGTQLSVL.

The chain employs TRBV29-1 and TRBJ2-3, with D unclear. Germline lookup yields CDR1 SQVTM and CDR2 ANQGSEA. V shed 7 bases and J shed 8 bases, with 16 bases lying between them. CDR3 length equals 12 residues. CDR3 region: CSGTSGSGTQYF. CDR3 coding DNA: TGCAGCGGGACCTCAGGTTCCGGTACGCAGTATTTT.

By share, this clonotype ranks as medium-sized. The chain recombines TRBV6-5 with TRBJ2-7; D not certain. Trimming removed 9 bases at V and 2 bases at J, with 11 bases between. The CDR3 covers 12 residues. Germline V gene sequence: CDR1 MNHEY, CDR2 SVGAGI. The CDR3 nucleotides read TGTGCCAGTGGTAAGAACCCCTACGAGCAGTACTTC. Translating gives CASGKNPYEQYF.

The V call is TRBV12-3 or TRBV12-4, the J call TRBJ2-2, with 10 bases identical to TRBD2. The J segment lost 4 bases and the V segment lost 5 bases, leaving 1 base of the junction unmatched. The CDR3 totals 14 residues. The CDR3 region has the DNA TGTGCCAGCAGTAGGACTAGCGGCACCGGGGAGCTGTTTTTT. Its translation is CASSRTSGTGELFF.

This chain joins TRBV20-1 and TRBJ2-3; D call uncertain. Germline V gives CDR1 DFQATT, CDR2 SNEGSKA (reference sequence). The V end was cut by 6 bases, the J end by 6 bases, with 13 bases between. This CDR3 contains 12 residues. The CDR3 reads CSAKNPADTQYF. For the CDR3, the DNA is TGCAGTGCCAAGAACCCGGCGGATACGCAGTATTTT.

Regarding this clonotype: A much larger clone lies a single base off, so this may be a read error. The chain employs TRBV7-2 and TRBJ2-7; the match to TRBD2 covers 11 bases. Germline trimming cut 5 bases from V and 1 base from J; bases unmatched to any gene: 4. Germline V gives CDR1 SGHTA, CDR2 FQGNSA. The CDR3 spans 15 residues. The CDR3 bases are TGTGCCAGCAGCCCACTAGCGGGAGCATCCTACGAGCAGTACGTC. Its protein product is CASSPLAGASYEQYV.

V is TRBV6-5 and J is TRBJ1-1; 7 bases match TRBD1. Germline V CDR1 and CDR2: MNHEY, SVGAGI. Trimming took 5 bases from V and 4 from J; bases not matched to a gene: 4. This CDR3 spans 13 amino acids. CDR3 DNA sequence: TGTGCCAGCAGTCCCCAGGGGGGCACTGAAGCTTTCTTT. This sequence encodes CASSPQGGTEAFF.

This clonotype counts as large (0.1 to 1%). V gene TRBV20-1 combines with J gene TRBJ1-2, with TRBD1 matching over 9 bases. The CDR3 consists of 13 residues. Germline V CDR1 and CDR2: DFQATT, SNEGSKA (reference sequence). J was trimmed by 4 bases and V by 4 bases; bases with no gene match: 4. CDR3 coding DNA: TGCAGTGCTACTATGACAGGGGGCTATGGCTACACCTTC. This gives the protein CSATMTGGYGYTF.

The chain has TRBV7-2 and TRBJ2-1, with a tentative D call TRBD1 (6 bases). V was clipped by 5 bases and J by 9 bases, with 14 bases between them. The CDR3 length is 13 residues. The germline gives CDR1 SGHTA, CDR2 FQGNSA. The DNA of the CDR3 is TGTGCCAGCAGCCTCAAAAGAGGGGGTGAGCAGTTCTTC. Protein sequence: CASSLKRGGEQFF.

To note about this clonotype: A junction end diverges from the germline sequence, so it may reflect a read error. V and J are TRBV7-2 and TRBJ2-7, with TRBD2 matching 8 bases. Per germline, CDR1 SGHTA and CDR2 FQGNSA. The CDR3 contains 15 residues. In DNA, the CDR3 is TGCGCCAGCAGCTTAGACGTTAGCGGGATCTACGAGCAGTACTTC. It is translated as CASSLDVSGIYEQYF.

V and J are TRBV5-1 and TRBJ2-1; TRBD2 agrees at 11 bases. Germline CDR1 SGHRS, CDR2 YFSETQ. The V segment lost 4 bases and the J segment 6 bases; nucleotides outside the gene matches: 6. The CDR3 is made up of 15 amino acids. CDR3 sequence reads: CASSPLAGVANEQFF. The CDR3 nucleotides read TGCGCCAGCAGCCCACTAGCGGGGGTCGCCAATGAGCAGTTCTTC.

This chain connects TRBV5-5 to TRBJ2-7; D is undetermined. Between the trimmed V and J ends, which lost 0 bases and 6 bases, there was a span of 7 bases. This CDR3 contains 12 residues. CDR1 is SGHKS, CDR2 YYEKEE, per germline (reference sequence). This CDR3 reads CASSLDRFEQYF. The CDR3 nucleotides read TGTGCCAGCAGCTTGGACCGGTTCGAGCAGTACTTC.

As to this clonotype: This may be a read error: a much more frequent sequence differs by one nucleotide. The chain links TRBV20-1 to TRBJ2-5; 9 bases fit TRBD2. The CDR3 runs 12 residues. V lost 8 bases and J lost 4; bases outside the gene matches: 5. Germline V gene lookup returns CDR1 DFQATT and CDR2 SNEGSKA (reference sequence). The CDR3 coding sequence is TGCAGTTCCGCGCGGGGGGGAGAGACCCAGTACTTC. It specifies CSSARGGETQYF.

This clonotype was detected only a few times. The chain joins TRBV29-1 to TRBJ2-1, with 7 bases aligning to TRBD2. The CDR3 is 15 amino acids. V gave up 6 bases and J gave up 7 bases; unmatched junction bases: 15. CDR1 and CDR2 from the germline V gene are SQVTM and ANQGSEA. The CDR3 DNA reads TGCAGCGTCCGCCCGACTAGCTCCTCTTATAATGAGCAGTTCTTC. Protein sequence: CSVRPTSSSYNEQFF.

V is TRBV27 and J is TRBJ2-5, with no clear D. V was shortened by 2 bases and J by 0 bases, with 13 bases between the two germline ends. Germline V CDR1 and CDR2: MNHEY, SMNVEV (reference sequence). The CDR3 extends over 16 amino acids. The CDR3 sequence: CASSLRSAVYQETQYF. CDR3 sequence (DNA): TGTGCCAGCAGTTTAAGGTCTGCGGTCTACCAAGAGACCCAGTACTTC.

This rearrangement joins TRBV7-9 to TRBJ1-1; TRBD1 agrees at 7 bases. The junction had 3 bases not matched to a gene; V was cut back by 5 bases and J by 0 bases. The CDR3 has 14 amino acids. Germline lookup yields CDR1 SEHNR and CDR2 FQNEAQ (reference sequence). CDR3 bases: TGTGCCAGCAGCCCGGGACAGCTGAACACTGAAGCTTTCTTT. Protein product: CASSPGQLNTEAFF.

In its sample, this clonotype was seen a few times. V and J are TRBV11-2 and TRBJ2-3; D is unclear. The CDR3 loop spans 13 amino acids. Trimming removed 5 bases at V and 5 bases at J, with 11 bases between. Germline V gene data show CDR1 as SGHAT and CDR2 as FQNNGV. DNA for the CDR3: TGTGCCAGCAGCCCCAGGATGGGAGATACGCAGTATTTT. It codes for CASSPRMGDTQYF.

This clonotype is categorized as medium-sized. The V call is TRBV29-1, the J call TRBJ2-1, with D unclear. CDR1 and CDR2 (germline): SQVTM, ANQGSEA. The V end was cut by 5 bases, the J end by 3 bases, with 8 bases between. This CDR3 has 12 residues. The CDR3 sequence: CSVSDGYNEQFF. The DNA for the CDR3 is TGCAGCGTTTCAGACGGCTACAATGAGCAGTTCTTC.

This clonotype is categorized as medium-sized. The V gene is TRBV6-2 or TRBV6-3, the J gene TRBJ2-7; D is ambiguous. This CDR3 spans 14 amino acids. Germline values: CDR1 MNHEY, CDR2 SVGEGT. V was trimmed by 5 bases and J by 6 bases, leaving 17 bases between them. CDR3 DNA sequence: TGTGCCAGCAGTGACGCGGACGGCAAAACCGAGCAGTACGTC. This encodes CASSDADGKTEQYV.

The V call is TRBV6-5, the J call TRBJ2-5; 9 nucleotides line up with TRBD2. The trim removed 3 bases at V and 5 bases at J, leaving 7 bases unmatched. Germline V CDR1 and CDR2: MNHEY, SVGAGI. The CDR3 has 15 residues. The CDR3 sequence is CASSYVAGGEETQYF. CDR3 bases: TGTGCCAGCAGTTATGTGGCGGGAGGGGAGGAGACCCAGTACTTC.

The gene calls are TRBV20-1 and TRBJ2-7; D gene ambiguous. CDR3 size: 14 residues. CDR1 and CDR2 (germline): DFQATT, SNEGSKA (reference sequence). Trimming pared 0 bases from V and 3 bases from J, leaving 12 bases between. The CDR3 here is CSARDLARVYEQYV. CDR3 DNA: TGCAGTGCTAGAGATCTCGCTAGGGTCTACGAGCAGTACGTC.

This clonotype was seen a few times. V gene TRBV20-1 combines with J gene TRBJ2-1; D may be TRBD1 or TRBD2 (7 bases each). This CDR3 contains 14 residues. CDR1 and CDR2 (germline): DFQATT, SNEGSKA (reference sequence). The V gene lost 6 bases and the J gene lost 4 bases, with 16 bases spanning the gap. This CDR3 reads CSASGTAGYNEQFF. The CDR3 DNA sequence: TGCAGTGCATCAGGGACAGCGGGGTACAATGAGCAGTTCTTC.

This chain links TRBV2 with TRBJ2-1, with TRBD2 identical over 9 bases. The CDR3 spans 15 residues. V dropped 2 bases and J dropped 10; count of bases not matched to a gene: 9. Germline CDR1 is SNHLY and CDR2 is FYNNEI. For the CDR3, the DNA is TGTGCCAGCAGTGAACAGAGACTAGCGGATTTAGAGCAGTTCTTC. Translation: CASSEQRLADLEQFF.

This clonotype has more than one count but fewer than ten. This sequence joins TRBV20-1 and TRBJ1-2, with TRBD1 identical over 7 bases. The CDR3 consists of 13 residues. Looked up from germline, CDR1 is DFQATT and CDR2 is SNEGSKA (reference sequence). The V and J ends lost 1 base and 3 bases, in that order; junction bases with no gene match: 2. The CDR3, as DNA: TGCAGTGCTAGAGTTGACAGGGACTATGGCTACACCTTC. This codes for CSARVDRDYGYTF.

V is TRBV18 and J is TRBJ2-5, with 12 bases fitting TRBD2. This CDR3 comprises 16 residues. V gave up 3 bases and J gave up 5 bases; unmatched junction bases: 7. Germline CDR1 and CDR2: KGHSH and LQKENI. The CDR3 DNA reads TGTGCCAGCTCACCCCTAGCGGGAGGGCCGGAGGAGACCCAGTACTTC. Its translation is CASSPLAGGPEETQYF.

V gene TRBV5-5 combines with J gene TRBJ2-7; unclear D gene. V shed 0 bases and J shed 3 bases, with 10 bases lying between them. In germline, CDR1 is SGHKS, CDR2 YYEKEE (reference sequence). There are 14 residues in the CDR3. Here the CDR3 reads CASSLDRVLYEQYV. For the CDR3, the DNA is TGTGCCAGCAGCTTGGATAGAGTACTCTACGAGCAGTACGTC.

The genes are TRBV20-1 and TRBJ2-7; TRBD1 aligns across 9 bases. The CDR3 has 16 residues. CDR1 and CDR2 (germline): DFQATT, SNEGSKA (reference sequence). V lost 0 bases, J lost 7 bases, and 13 bases stayed unmatched. CDR3 region: CSARDSRGTGWGEQYF. CDR3 nucleotides: TGCAGTGCTAGAGATAGCAGGGGGACAGGGTGGGGGGAGCAGTACTTC.

The chain recombines TRBV30 with TRBJ1-5; tentative D call: TRBD1 (5 bases). This CDR3 region has 15 residues. The V gene's germline CDR1 is GTSNPN and CDR2 SVGIG (reference sequence). Deletions cut 2 bases from V and 6 bases from J, with 17 bases between. In DNA, the CDR3 is TGTGCCTGGAGTCCCAAGGGTTTTGGGGGTCAGCCCCAGCATTTT. It encodes CAWSPKGFGGQPQHF. Full variable domain (rest looked up from reference TRBV30 and TRBJ1-5): SQTIHQWPATLVQPVGSPLSLECTVEGTSNPNLYWYRQAAGRGLQLLFYSVGIGQISSEVPQNLSASRPQDRQFILSSKKLLLSDSGFYLCAWSPKGFGGQPQHFGDGTRLSIL.

This chain links TRBV6-6 with TRBJ1-5; the D gene is possibly TRBD1 (6 bases). The CDR3 totals 17 residues. V was cut by 6 bases and J by 5 bases, with 23 bases left in between. The germline CDR1 and CDR2 sequences are MNHNY and SVGAGI (reference sequence). CDR3 sequence: CASRDPSDRPAHQPQHF. CDR3 DNA: TGTGCCAGCAGGGACCCCTCGGACAGACCAGCCCATCAGCCCCAGCATTTT.